The 21 T cell receptor beta chains listed next were all sequenced from one sample in a study of vaccination effects on CD4 cells after COVID-19. After roughly ten days in culture, the CD4+ T cells were isolated. Vaccine administered to participants consisted of two doses of either BNT162b2 or mRNA-1273. Sequencing was performed with immunoSEQ multiplex PCR; in TCRdb, only in-frame clones are kept and a portion is missing. The data show just over 55,000 clones, with 78% seen just once and about 4.5% held by the top ten. These TCRs' antigens remain unknown. The sample consisted of CD4+ T cells from PBMCs cultured without peptide, taken after COVID-19 vaccination. These receptors all stem from a human donor who received a COVID-19 vaccine.

As regards this clone: Different DNA sequences within this sample yield the same CDR3. The V gene is TRBV12-3 or TRBV12-4, the J gene TRBJ1-5; D unresolved. Trimming stripped 1 base from V and 0 bases from J, with 1 base between. The CDR3 totals 13 residues. The CDR3 DNA follows: TGTGCCAGCAGTTTAGGTAGCAATCAGCCCCAGCATTTT. Amino acid sequence: CASSLGSNQPQHF.

The V gene is TRBV19, the J gene TRBJ1-5; no clear D. From germline, CDR1 is LNHDA and CDR2 SQIVND (reference sequence). The CDR3 sequence is 14 residues long. Trimming stripped 5 bases from V and 2 bases from J, with 10 bases between. The DNA for the CDR3 is TGTGCCAGTAGTCCCCCGCGGCGCAATCAGCCCCAGCATTTT. Translated: CASSPPRRNQPQHF.

The chain has TRBV5-1 and TRBJ2-7, with 9 nucleotides matching TRBD2. After removal of 4 bases from V and 5 bases from J, the junction contained 13 bases not matched to a gene. Germline values: CDR1 SGHRS, CDR2 YFSETQ. The CDR3 length is 16 residues. CDR3 coding DNA: TGCGCCAGCAGCCCCCAAGGCGGGAGGGCCTTTGACGAGCAGTACTTC. This translates into CASSPQGGRAFDEQYF.

V usage is TRBV27 and J usage is TRBJ1-4; D is perhaps TRBD1 (5 bases). Trimming left V 2 bases short and J 13 bases short, with 14 bases between. The germline CDR1 and CDR2 sequences are MNHEY and SMNVEV (reference sequence). The CDR3 extends over 13 amino acids. The CDR3 nucleotides are TGTGCCAGCAGTTTAACCCCAGGGACTCGACTGTTTTTT. As protein: CASSLTPGTRLFF. The variable domain in full, with the rest retrieved from reference TRBV27 and TRBJ1-4, is EAQVTQNPRYLITVTGKKLTVTCSQNMNHEYMSWYRQDPGLGLRQIYYSMNVEVTDKGDVPEGYKVSRKEKRNFPLILESPSPNQTSLYFCASSLTPGTRLFFGSGTQLSVL.

The V call is TRBV5-1, the J call TRBJ1-4; D gene uncertain. V was cut by 0 bases and J by 0 bases, with 6 bases left in between. Germline V gene data show CDR1 as SGHRS and CDR2 as YFSETQ. The CDR3 is made up of 15 amino acids. The CDR3 DNA is TGCGCCAGCAGCTTGGGGGTGGCAACTAATGAAAAACTGTTTTTT. Its protein is CASSLGVATNEKLFF.

The V and J genes are TRBV6-5 and TRBJ1-2, with TRBD1 as a possible D gene (6 bases). Deletions cut 10 bases from V and 7 bases from J, with 13 bases between. Germline V gives CDR1 MNHEY, CDR2 SVGAGI. The CDR3 extends over 11 amino acids. CDR3 bases: TGTGCCACCTACAGGGAGGGTGGCTACACCTTC. Its translation: CATYREGGYTF.

This clone was seen only once. At the DNA level, this CDR3 is encoded by other sequences in the same sample as well. This chain joins TRBV5-1 and TRBJ2-7; tentative D call: TRBD2 (6 bases). The CDR3 has 14 amino acids. Trimming stripped 0 bases from V and 6 bases from J, with 13 bases between. Germline values: CDR1 SGHRS, CDR2 YFSETQ. The CDR3 is CASSLGAGLGEQYF. CDR3 bases: TGCGCCAGCAGCTTGGGAGCGGGTTTGGGCGAGCAGTACTTC. Together with reference TRBV5-1 and TRBJ2-7, the CDR3 gives the full variable domain: KAGVTQTPRYLIKTRGQQVTLSCSPISGHRSVSWYQQTPGQGLQFLFEYFSETQRNKGNFPGRFSGRQFSNSRSEMNVSTLELGDSALYLCASSLGAGLGEQYFGPGTRLTVT.

The rearrangement links TRBV4-3 to TRBJ2-2, with D maybe TRBD1 (5 bases). Germline loops: CDR1 LGHNA, CDR2 YSLEER. The length of the CDR3 is 16 residues. V lost 4 bases and J 8 bases, leaving 20 bases between the germline ends. CDR3 protein: CASSRKPATVEGELFF. CDR3 nucleotide sequence: TGCGCCAGCAGCCGAAAACCTGCGACAGTAGAAGGGGAGCTGTTTTTT.

V gene TRBV18 combines with J gene TRBJ1-5; D not resolved. Trimming removed 4 bases at V and 3 bases at J, with 16 bases between. The germline CDR1 and CDR2 sequences are KGHSH and LQKENI. CDR3 size: 16 residues. The chain's CDR3 is CASSLYGVGNNQPQHF. The CDR3, as DNA: TGTGCCAGCTCACTCTACGGGGTAGGGAACAATCAGCCCCAGCATTTT.

The V and J genes are TRBV6-2 or TRBV6-3 and TRBJ1-2; no firm D call. V lost 4 bases and J lost 4, with 13 bases in between. Per germline, CDR1 MNHEY and CDR2 SVGEGT. The CDR3 runs to 14 residues. CDR3 coding DNA: TGTGCCAGCAGTTTCGGGGTCAACCTCTATGGCTACACCTTC. Its translation is CASSFGVNLYGYTF.

V usage is TRBV27 and J usage is TRBJ2-1, with 14 nucleotides matching TRBD2. CDR1 is MNHEY, CDR2 SMNVEV, per germline (reference sequence). The CDR3 is 17 residues long. V lost 5 bases to trimming and J lost 8 bases; unmatched junction nucleotides: 11. CDR3 protein: CASSPSLTSGGAHEQFF. In nucleotides, the CDR3 is TGTGCCAGCAGTCCCTCCCTGACTAGCGGGGGGGCCCATGAGCAGTTCTTC.

V and J are TRBV19 and TRBJ2-5; 12 bases fit TRBD2. Germline assignment: CDR1 LNHDA and CDR2 SQIVND (reference sequence). Trimming at V came to 3 bases and at J to 4 bases, leaving 6 bases not matched to a gene. The CDR3 length is 16 residues. CDR3 nucleotide sequence: TGTGCCAGTAGTATCGGCCTAGCGGGAGGGCGAGAGACCCAGTACTTC. Translating gives CASSIGLAGGRETQYF.

V is TRBV11-3 and J is TRBJ2-2; 7 nucleotides match TRBD1. V lost 4 bases and J lost 0; bases outside the gene matches: 5. This CDR3 region has 16 residues. The germline V gene has CDR1 SGHNT and CDR2 YENEEA. The CDR3 region has the DNA TGTGCCAGCAGCTCCACCGGGACAGCGAACACCGGGGAGCTGTTTTTT. Encoded protein: CASSSTGTANTGELFF.

The chain is built from TRBV19 and TRBJ2-2; no clear D gene. Germline CDR1 reads LNHDA; CDR2 reads SQIVND (reference sequence). This CDR3 spans 11 amino acids. V was cut by 10 bases and J by 11 bases, with 14 bases left in between. Here the CDR3 reads CATEAVGELFF. CDR3 DNA sequence: TGTGCCACCGAAGCCGTCGGTGAGCTGTTTTTT.

This chain uses TRBV5-1 with TRBJ1-5, with a tentative D call TRBD1 (5 bases). CDR1 and CDR2 from the germline V gene are SGHRS and YFSETQ. This CDR3 contains 15 residues. With 4 bases removed from V and 3 bases from J, the gap between germline ends came to 14 bases. The CDR3 coding sequence is TGCGCCAGCAGCCCACGGCCCGGGGCCAATCAGCCCCAGCATTTT. Residues: CASSPRPGANQPQHF.

The CDR3 spells CASISRLGGSGTRETQYF. CDR3 DNA sequence: TGCGCCAGCATCTCAAGATTAGGGGGAAGCGGAACGCGGGAGACCCAGTACTTC. V is TRBV4-1 and J is TRBJ2-5, with TRBD1 as a possible D gene (6 bases). Germline loops: CDR1 MGHRA, CDR2 YSYEKL. The CDR3 totals 18 residues. With 7 bases removed from V and 5 bases from J, the gap between germline ends came to 29 bases.

In its sample, this clone was seen a few times. This chain joins TRBV11-2 and TRBJ1-2; no definite D call. V was pared by 1 base and J by 8 bases, with 11 bases between. This CDR3 is built from 13 residues. Looked up from germline, CDR1 is SGHAT and CDR2 is FQNNGV. CDR3 sequence: CASSLASPRGYTF. The DNA of the CDR3 is TGTGCCAGCAGCTTAGCCAGCCCGCGAGGCTACACCTTC.

The sample holds one count of this clone. The gene calls are TRBV5-8 and TRBJ2-7, with D hard to call. The CDR3 has 14 residues. V was clipped by 1 base and J by 1 base, with 9 bases between them. Germline V gives CDR1 SGHTS, CDR2 YDEGEE. CDR3 loop: CASSLLTVSYEQYF. CDR3 DNA: TGTGCCAGCAGCTTGCTAACTGTTTCCTACGAGCAGTACTTC.

This clone was counted a single time. The rearrangement links TRBV7-2 to TRBJ2-3; 8 nucleotides line up with TRBD2. The CDR3 runs 15 residues. Germline CDR1 SGHTA, CDR2 FQGNSA. V lost 5 bases to trimming and J lost 1 base; unmatched junction nucleotides: 5. The CDR3 spells CASSPRGGGTDTQYF. The CDR3 nucleotides are TGTGCCAGCAGCCCCCGGGGGGGAGGCACAGATACGCAGTATTTT.

The J gene is TRBJ1-2, the V gene TRBV5-1, with 7 bases matching TRBD1. The CDR3 loop spans 14 amino acids. With 2 bases clipped from V and 8 bases from J, the junction kept 9 bases outside the gene matches. The germline V gene has CDR1 SGHRS and CDR2 YFSETQ. This CDR3 reads CASSFTGAFEGYTF. For the CDR3, the DNA is TGCGCCAGCAGCTTCACAGGGGCGTTCGAGGGCTACACCTTC.

V is TRBV11-2 and J is TRBJ1-1; no clear D. With 6 bases removed from V and 8 bases from J, the gap between germline ends came to 13 bases. The germline gives CDR1 SGHAT, CDR2 FQNNGV. This CDR3 has 12 residues. CDR3 in DNA: TGTGCCAGCAGGGGCCGGTCCCTAGAAGCTTTCTTT. It codes for CASRGRSLEAFF.